The 2 T cell receptor beta chains reported below all come from one sample, sequenced in a study of CD8+CD57+ T cells in acquired aplastic anemia. Profiling that covered TCR beta VDJ and CDR3 relied on genomic DNA as its template. TCRdb fed the reads into MiXCR, producing one record per CDR3 protein. The profile covers a few hundred thousand distinct CDR3 sequences, with under 50% appearing a single time and nearly 20% taken by the ten largest. By flow cytometry, patients selected for sequencing had shown an expansion of CD8+CD57+ cells. The sequenced material came from sorted CD4+, CD8+, or CD8+CD57+ T cells (not recorded which) from PBMCs. The receptor set was obtained from a human donor with aplastic anemia.

This clonotype was seen ten or more times. The genes are TRBV2 and TRBJ2-7, with 15 positions matching TRBD2. In germline, CDR1 is SNHLY, CDR2 FYNNEI. V gave up 5 bases and J gave up 7 bases; unmatched junction bases: 6. The CDR3 runs to 15 residues. The CDR3 loop reads CASSKGLAGGKEQYF. The CDR3 nucleotides read TGTGCCAGCAGTAAAGGACTAGCGGGGGGGAAGGAGCAGTACTTC.

This clonotype was recorded at least ten times. The rearrangement joins TRBV5-1 to TRBJ2-5; TRBD2 matches at 10 bases. This CDR3 contains 15 residues. CDR1 SGHRS and CDR2 YFSETQ come from the germline V gene. V was pared by 4 bases and J by 4 bases, with 7 bases of the junction left unmatched. CDR3 DNA: TGCGCCAGCAGCGCAAGCGGGGGGGCGGGAGAGACCCAGTACTTC. Protein: CASSASGGAGETQYF.